This T cell receptor beta chain is drawn from a study of T cell responses to AZD1222 COVID-19 vaccine. This clone was seen only once. What it binds is unknown. TCRdb's table, derived via immunoSEQ multiplex PCR, lists solely in-frame clones and lacks some. The top ten clones hold 4% to 6% of a sample with 97,000 or so clones, more than 85% of them seen once. Study-wide points: The donor group comprised mostly white British people and more females; the analysis possibly underestimated clonal diversity.

Trimming removed 4 bases at V and 7 bases at J, with 18 bases between. This CDR3 has 14 residues. From germline, CDR1 is SGHRS and CDR2 YFSETQ. The sample consisted of peripheral blood, taken on day 0 of AZD1222 vaccination. The sequence came from an adult in good health. The J gene is TRBJ2-7, the V gene TRBV5-1; D is possibly TRBD1 or TRBD2 (5 bases each). CDR3 loop: CASSPDGTRREQYF. DNA for the CDR3: TGCGCCAGCAGCCCAGACGGGACCAGACGGGAGCAGTACTTC.